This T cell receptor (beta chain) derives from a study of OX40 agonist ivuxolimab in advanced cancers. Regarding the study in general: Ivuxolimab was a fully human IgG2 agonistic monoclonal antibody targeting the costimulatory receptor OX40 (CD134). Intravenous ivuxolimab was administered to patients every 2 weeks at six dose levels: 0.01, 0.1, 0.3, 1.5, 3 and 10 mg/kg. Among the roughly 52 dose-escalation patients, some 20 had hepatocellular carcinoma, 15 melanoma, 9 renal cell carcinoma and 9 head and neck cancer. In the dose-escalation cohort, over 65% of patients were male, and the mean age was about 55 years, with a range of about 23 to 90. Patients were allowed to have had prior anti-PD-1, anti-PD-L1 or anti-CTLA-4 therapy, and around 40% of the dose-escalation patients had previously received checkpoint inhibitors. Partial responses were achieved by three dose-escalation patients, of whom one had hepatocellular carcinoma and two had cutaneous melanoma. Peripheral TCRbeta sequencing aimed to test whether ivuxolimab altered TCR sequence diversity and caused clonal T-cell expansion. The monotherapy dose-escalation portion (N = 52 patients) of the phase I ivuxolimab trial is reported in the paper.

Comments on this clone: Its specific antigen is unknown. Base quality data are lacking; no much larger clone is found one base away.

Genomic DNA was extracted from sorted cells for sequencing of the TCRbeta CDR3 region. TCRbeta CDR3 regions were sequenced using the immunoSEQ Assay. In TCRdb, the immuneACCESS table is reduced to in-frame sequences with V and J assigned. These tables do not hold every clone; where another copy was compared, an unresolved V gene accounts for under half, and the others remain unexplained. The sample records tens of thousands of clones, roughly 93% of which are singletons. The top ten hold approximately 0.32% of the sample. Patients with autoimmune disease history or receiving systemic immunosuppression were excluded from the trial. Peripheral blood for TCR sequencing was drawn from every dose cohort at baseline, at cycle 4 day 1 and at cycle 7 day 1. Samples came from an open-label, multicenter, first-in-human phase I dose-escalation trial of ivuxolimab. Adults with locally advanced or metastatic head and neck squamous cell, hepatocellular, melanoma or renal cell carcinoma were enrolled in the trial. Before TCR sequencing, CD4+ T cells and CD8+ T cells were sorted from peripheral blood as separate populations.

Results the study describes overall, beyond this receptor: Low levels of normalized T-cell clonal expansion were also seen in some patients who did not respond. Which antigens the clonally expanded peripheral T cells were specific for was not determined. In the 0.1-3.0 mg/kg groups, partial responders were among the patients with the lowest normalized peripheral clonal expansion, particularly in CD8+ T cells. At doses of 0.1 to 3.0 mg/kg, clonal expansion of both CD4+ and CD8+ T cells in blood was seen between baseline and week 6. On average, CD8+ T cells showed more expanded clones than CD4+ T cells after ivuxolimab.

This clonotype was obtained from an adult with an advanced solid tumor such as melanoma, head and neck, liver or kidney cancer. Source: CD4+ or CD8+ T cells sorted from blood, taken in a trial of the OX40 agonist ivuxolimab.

The CDR3 is CAWSGRARGDTQYF. The DNA sequence is TGTGCCTGGAGTGGCCGGGCTCGCGGGGATACGCAGTATTTT. Rearrangement joined TRBV30 to TRBJ2-3, and possibly TRBD2, on 5 matching bases. Via the germline V gene (reference sequence), CDR1 is GTSNPN and CDR2 SVGIG. Reading from cysteine to phenylalanine, the CDR3 counts 14 amino acids. The sequence is cut down to CDR3 DNA, 42 bases in frame from base 1. V lost 1 base and J lost 6 bases; the stretch between them is 14 bases long.